Listed here are 13 T cell receptor beta chains from one sample, sequenced in a study of OX40 agonist ivuxolimab in advanced cancers. The repertoire was sequenced with immunoSEQ multiplex PCR; TCRdb's copy has only in-frame clones and lacks some. The sample records about 48,000 clones, around 80% being singletons. The sequencing used CD4+ or CD8+ T cells sorted from blood, collected in a trial of the OX40 agonist ivuxolimab. The receptor set was obtained from an adult with an advanced solid tumor such as melanoma, head and neck, liver or kidney cancer.

The genes are TRBV27 and TRBJ1-1; 7 nucleotides align to TRBD1. This CDR3 spans 14 amino acids. Germline trimming cut 3 bases from V and 5 bases from J; bases unmatched to any gene: 6. CDR1 and CDR2 (germline): MNHEY, SMNVEV (reference sequence). In nucleotides, the CDR3 is TGTGCCAGCAGTTTCAGGGGGGCTCGGACTGAAGCTTTCTTT. Translated: CASSFRGARTEAFF.

This clone was recorded once. The chain links TRBV6-6 to TRBJ1-1; a weak D match, TRBD1 (6 bases). This CDR3 region has 13 residues. The germline CDR1 and CDR2 sequences are MNHNY and SVGAGI (reference sequence). The V gene lost 0 bases and the J gene lost 9 bases, with 11 bases spanning the gap. CDR3 coding DNA: TGTGCCAGCAGTTACTCGACAGGCTCGAAAGCTTTCTTT. Its protein is CASSYSTGSKAFF.

The rearrangement uses TRBV4-1 and TRBJ2-3; 7 bases fit TRBD2. The trim removed 4 bases at V and 0 bases at J, leaving 10 bases unmatched. Germline V gene lookup returns CDR1 MGHRA and CDR2 YSYEKL. This CDR3 spans 17 amino acids. CDR3 DNA sequence: TGCGCCAGCAGCCTGCGTTGGGGCGGGGGTAGCACAGATACGCAGTATTTT. It codes for CASSLRWGGGSTDTQYF.

Relative to its sample, this clone is medium-sized. The chain links TRBV5-1 to TRBJ2-7; weak D call: TRBD2 (6 bases). The germline V gene has CDR1 SGHRS and CDR2 YFSETQ. V was clipped by 4 bases and J by 6 bases, with 23 bases between them. The CDR3 extends over 16 amino acids. The CDR3 region has the DNA TGCGCCAGCAGCACCCAGCCGACCGCAGGAGGGCGCGAGCAGTACTTC. Its translation is CASSTQPTAGGREQYF.

In this sample, this clone turned up once. The CDR3 region is CASSFNSFSGETQYF. The CDR3 DNA reads TGTGCCAGCAGCTTCAATTCTTTCTCTGGAGAGACCCAGTACTTC. The chain joins TRBV11-2 to TRBJ2-5; the D is unclear. The V end was cut by 3 bases, the J end by 4 bases, with 15 bases between. This CDR3 spans 15 amino acids. In germline, CDR1 is SGHAT, CDR2 FQNNGV.

The V call is TRBV12-5, the J call TRBJ1-1, with D perhaps matching TRBD1 (6 bases). The germline V gene has CDR1 LGHNT and CDR2 FRNRAP. Trimming pared 7 bases from V and 0 bases from J, leaving 15 bases between. CDR3 length equals 15 residues. CDR3 DNA sequence: TGTGCTAGTGCCCTGGGGGGGCTCATGAACACTGAAGCTTTCTTT. It specifies CASALGGLMNTEAFF.

V gene TRBV10-2 combines with J gene TRBJ1-5; D not certain. Trimming took off 0 bases at V and 0 bases at J, with 3 bases between the two ends. This CDR3 has 14 residues. CDR1 is WSHSY and CDR2 is SAAADI in the germline V gene. The CDR3 nucleotides are TGCGCCAGCAGTGAGTCGGGTAGCAATCAGCCCCAGCATTTT. Encoded protein: CASSESGSNQPQHF.

This clone was recorded only once. The chain joins TRBV19 to TRBJ1-5, with unresolved D. V dropped 0 bases and J dropped 0 bases, with 3 bases sitting between them. Germline-derived CDR1 and CDR2 are LNHDA and SQIVND (reference sequence). The CDR3 is made up of 14 amino acids. CDR3: CASSIEGSNQPQHF. DNA of the CDR3: TGTGCCAGTAGTATAGAGGGTAGCAATCAGCCCCAGCATTTT.

V gene TRBV11-1 combines with J gene TRBJ1-2, with D unresolved. Germline V gene data show CDR1 as SGHAT and CDR2 as FQDESV (reference sequence). V was cut by 5 bases and J by 0 bases, with 4 bases left in between. The CDR3 spans 12 residues. The CDR3 sequence: CASSRANYGYTF. For the CDR3, the DNA is TGTGCCAGCAGCAGAGCTAACTATGGCTACACCTTC.

The CDR3 sequence is CASSLDRTGQTDTQYF. CDR3 DNA sequence: TGTGCCAGCAGCTTGGACAGGACAGGACAAACAGATACGCAGTATTTT. The genes are TRBV5-8 and TRBJ2-3, with TRBD1 identical over 7 bases. V was pared by 0 bases and J by 3 bases, with 7 bases of the junction left unmatched. The CDR3 length is 16 residues. CDR1 and CDR2 (germline): SGHTS, YDEGEE.

The V call is TRBV5-6, the J call TRBJ2-3; D possibly corresponds to TRBD1 (8 bases). The CDR3 loop spans 16 amino acids. V lost 4 bases, J lost 7 bases, and 22 bases lay in between. The germline CDR1 and CDR2 sequences are SGHDT and YYEEEE. CDR3 region: CASSPTGAPGGYTQYF. As DNA, the CDR3 is TGTGCCAGCAGCCCGACAGGGGCCCCGGGAGGATATACGCAGTATTTT.

This chain connects TRBV30 to TRBJ1-1; 7 bases map to TRBD1. Germline V gives CDR1 GTSNPN, CDR2 SVGIG (reference sequence). CDR3 length: 15 residues. Trimming cost V 0 bases and J 8 bases; bases outside gene matches: 12. CDR3 bases: TGTGCCTGGAGTGTAGGGTTACAGGGGCGCGTAGAAGCTTTCTTT. It encodes CAWSVGLQGRVEAFF.

The chain combines TRBV19 with TRBJ1-1; D is ambiguous. This CDR3 has 14 amino acids. The germline V gene encodes CDR1 LNHDA and CDR2 SQIVND (reference sequence). V gave up 5 bases and J gave up 5 bases, with 15 bases separating them. CDR3 protein: CASSQAVAVTEAFF. The CDR3 DNA reads as TGTGCCAGTAGTCAGGCTGTGGCGGTAACTGAAGCTTTCTTT.